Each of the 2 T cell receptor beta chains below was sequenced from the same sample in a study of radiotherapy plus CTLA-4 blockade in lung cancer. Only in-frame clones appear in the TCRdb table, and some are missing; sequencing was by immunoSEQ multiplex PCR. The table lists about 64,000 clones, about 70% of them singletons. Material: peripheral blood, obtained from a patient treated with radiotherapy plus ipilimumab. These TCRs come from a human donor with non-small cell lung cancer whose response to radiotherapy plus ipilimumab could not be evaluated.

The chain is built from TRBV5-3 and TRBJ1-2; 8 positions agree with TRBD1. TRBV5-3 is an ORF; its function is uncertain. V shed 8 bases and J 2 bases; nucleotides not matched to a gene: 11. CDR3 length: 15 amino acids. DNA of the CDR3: TGTGCCAGCAGCCCGGGACAGGAATGGAACTATGGCTACACCTTC. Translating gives CASSPGQEWNYGYTF.

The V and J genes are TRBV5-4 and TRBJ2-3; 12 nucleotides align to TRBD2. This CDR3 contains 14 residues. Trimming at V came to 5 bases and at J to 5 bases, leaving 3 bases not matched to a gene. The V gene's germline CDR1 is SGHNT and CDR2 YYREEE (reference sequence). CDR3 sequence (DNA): TGTGCCAGCAGGACTAGCGGGGGACGAGATACGCAGTATTTT. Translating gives CASRTSGGRDTQYF.